These 5 T cell receptor beta chains were sequenced from one sample in a study of cytomegalovirus exposure and HLA in healthy donors. Sequencing was performed with immunoSEQ multiplex PCR; in TCRdb, only in-frame clones are kept and a portion is missing. The sample has roughly 120,000 clones; about nine tenths are singletons. The sequenced sample was PBMCs. The receptors originated from a woman between 18 and 30 years old in good health and CMV-seronegative.

The V gene is TRBV5-1, the J gene TRBJ2-3, with 10 bases lining up with TRBD2. CDR3 size: 18 residues. Germline CDR1 SGHRS, CDR2 YFSETQ. With 1 base clipped from V and 2 bases from J, the junction kept 10 bases outside the gene matches. The CDR3 DNA is TGCGCCAGCAGCTTGATCCTGCCTAGCGGGGGACTCACAGATACGCAGTATTTT. Protein product: CASSLILPSGGLTDTQYF.

The rearrangement uses TRBV5-1 and TRBJ2-7, with TRBD2 identical over 10 bases. CDR1 SGHRS and CDR2 YFSETQ come from the germline V gene. J gave up 6 bases and V 3 bases, and 9 bases lay outside the gene matches. The CDR3 runs 15 residues. The CDR3 loop is CASSSLSGRAGEQYF. The DNA for the CDR3 is TGCGCCAGCAGCTCTCTGAGCGGGAGGGCCGGCGAGCAGTACTTC. The variable domain in full, completed from reference TRBV5-1 and TRBJ2-7, reads KAGVTQTPRYLIKTRGQQVTLSCSPISGHRSVSWYQQTPGQGLQFLFEYFSETQRNKGNFPGRFSGRQFSNSRSEMNVSTLELGDSALYLCASSSLSGRAGEQYFGPGTRLTVT.

The CDR3 is CASSLARNLQETQYF. CDR3 coding DNA: TGCGCCAGCAGCTTGGCCAGGAACCTTCAAGAGACCCAGTACTTC. The chain uses TRBV5-1 and TRBJ2-5; D is uncertain. This CDR3 spans 15 amino acids. Trimming took off 0 bases at V and 2 bases at J, with 11 bases between the two ends. Per germline, CDR1 SGHRS and CDR2 YFSETQ.

The genes are TRBV7-3 and TRBJ2-1, with D maybe TRBD1 (7 bases). The CDR3 covers 17 residues. Trimming removed 1 base from V and 8 bases from J, with 21 bases in between. Per germline, CDR1 SGHTA and CDR2 FQGTGA. CDR3 nucleotides: TGTGCCAGCAGCTTAAGAGGGTCAGGGGGAGGAGAGCATGAGCAGTTCTTC. Its translation: CASSLRGSGGGEHEQFF.

V is TRBV10-1 and J is TRBJ2-3; 7 nucleotides agree with TRBD1. There are 14 residues in the CDR3. Germline CDR1 and CDR2: WNHNN and SYGVQD (reference sequence). The trim removed 4 bases at V and 6 bases at J, leaving 7 bases unmatched. Written as DNA, the CDR3 is TGCGCCAGCAGTGTTGGACAGGTTGGGGATACGCAGTATTTT. Protein: CASSVGQVGDTQYF.